The source of this TCR beta chain is a study of cytomegalovirus exposure and HLA in healthy donors. Broader study findings: The study designated 150 or so TCR beta chains cytomegalovirus-associated. A later analysis linked a missense variant in DCLRE1C to the trimming of TCR beta V and J genes. Most subjects had HLA-A and HLA-B alleles reportedly predicted accurately by TCR beta sequences.

The PCR was carried out with 60 Vbeta primers and 13 Jbeta primers. Libraries were prepared by immunoSEQ multiplex PCR; TCRdb keeps only in-frame clonotypes and omits some of them. The sample lists 100,000 to 150,000 clones; less than 85% were seen once. On this clone: Antigen unknown.

Per the germline V gene, CDR1 is SGDLS and CDR2 is YYNGEE. Trimming stripped 3 bases from V and 1 base from J, with 16 bases between. CDR3 length equals 16 residues. Input material: PBMCs. This chain uses TRBV9 with TRBJ1-2; no clear D gene. This receptor was obtained from a man aged 25-45 years in good health and CMV-seropositive. The chain's CDR3 is CASSATPETFNYGYTF. CDR3 nucleotide sequence: TGTGCCAGCAGCGCGACACCAGAAACCTTTAACTATGGCTACACCTTC.